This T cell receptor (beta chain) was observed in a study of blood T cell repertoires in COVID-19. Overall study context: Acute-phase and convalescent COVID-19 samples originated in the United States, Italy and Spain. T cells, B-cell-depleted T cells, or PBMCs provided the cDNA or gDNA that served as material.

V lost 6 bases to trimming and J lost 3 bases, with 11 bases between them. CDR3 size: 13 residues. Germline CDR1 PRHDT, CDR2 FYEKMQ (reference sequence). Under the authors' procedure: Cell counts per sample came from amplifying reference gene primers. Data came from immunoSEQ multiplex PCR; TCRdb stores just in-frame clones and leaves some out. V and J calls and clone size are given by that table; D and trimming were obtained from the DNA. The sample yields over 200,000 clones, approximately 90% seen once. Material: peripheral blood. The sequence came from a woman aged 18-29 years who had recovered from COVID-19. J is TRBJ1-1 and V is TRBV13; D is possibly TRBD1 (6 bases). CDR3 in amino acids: CASSIQGDTEAFF. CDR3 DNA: TGTGCCAGCAGTATACAGGGAGACACTGAAGCTTTCTTT.